The present TCR beta chain was sequenced within a study of cytomegalovirus exposure and HLA in healthy donors. Germline loops: CDR1 LNHDA, CDR2 SQIVND (reference sequence). This CDR3 contains 13 residues. V lost 3 bases to trimming and J lost 14 bases, with 19 bases between them. PCR primers comprised 60 Vbeta and 13 Jbeta primers. Method: immunoSEQ multiplex PCR; TCRdb's copy keeps in-frame clones and lacks some. Recorded for this sample: some 110,000 clones. The receptor was derived from a young man in good health and CMV-seronegative. The sample taken for sequencing was PBMCs. This sequence joins TRBV19 and TRBJ1-1, with D tentatively TRBD1 (5 bases). The DNA of the CDR3 is TGTGCCAGTAGTATTAAGGGGTTAACCCACCCGTTCTTT. Its protein product is CASSIKGLTHPFF.